This passage covers 6 T cell receptor beta chains from one sample sequenced in a study of T cell changes during pregnancy in multiple sclerosis. TCRdb's table, derived via immunoSEQ multiplex PCR, lists solely in-frame clones and lacks some. The sample holds approximately 63,000 clones, about nine tenths seen once. The specimen was peripheral blood, collected in the third trimester of pregnancy. These receptors originate from a female donor in good health, enrolled as a control in a pregnancy study.

The chain recombines TRBV29-1 with TRBJ1-1; 7 bases align to TRBD1. V trimming: 7 bases; J trimming: 3 bases; junction bases outside the gene matches: 8. The germline gives CDR1 SQVTM, CDR2 ANQGSEA. This CDR3 spans 13 amino acids. The CDR3 loop reads CSGVQGMDTEAFF. For the CDR3, the DNA is TGCAGCGGCGTACAGGGGATGGACACTGAAGCTTTCTTT.

This chain uses TRBV28 with TRBJ1-1; D is uncertain. Germline V CDR1 and CDR2: MDHEN, SYDVKM. V lost 8 bases, J lost 5 bases, and 15 bases lay in between. The CDR3 spans 13 residues. The CDR3 bases are TGTGCCAGCCTCTCCCCCCCGCGGACTGAAGCTTTCTTT. The encoded protein is CASLSPPRTEAFF.

This sequence joins TRBV7-2 and TRBJ1-2; 7 bases are a match to TRBD1. The V gene end was trimmed by 5 bases and the J gene end by 8 bases; junction bases not matched to a gene: 8. Germline-derived CDR1 and CDR2 are SGHTA and FQGNSA. The CDR3 totals 13 residues. DNA of the CDR3: TGTGCCAGCAGCCAAGACAGGGACAGAGGCTACACCTTC. This gives the protein CASSQDRDRGYTF.

This clone appeared a single time. V gene TRBV5-1 combines with J gene TRBJ2-7, with 9 bases lining up with TRBD1. The V gene end was trimmed by 5 bases and the J gene end by 2 bases; junction bases not matched to a gene: 11. Germline CDR1 SGHRS, CDR2 YFSETQ. This CDR3 has 16 amino acids. In DNA, the CDR3 is TGCGCCAGCAGTCCGGGACAGGGAGCGGTCGCCTACGAGCAGTACTTC. This codes for CASSPGQGAVAYEQYF.

V and J are TRBV19 and TRBJ1-2; D perhaps matches TRBD1 (5 bases). The CDR3 has 12 amino acids. Germline loops: CDR1 LNHDA, CDR2 SQIVND (reference sequence). V lost 6 bases, J lost 4 bases, and 9 bases lay in between. The CDR3 is CASSSDTYGYTF. In DNA form, the CDR3 reads TGTGCCAGTAGCTCGGACACCTATGGCTACACCTTC. Drawing the rest from reference TRBV19 and TRBJ1-2, the complete variable domain is DGGITQSPKYLFRKEGQNVTLSCEQNLNHDAMYWYRQDPGQGLRLIYYSQIVNDFQKGDIAEGYSVSREKKESFPLTVTSAQKNPTAFYLCASSSDTYGYTFGSGTRLTVV.

The V gene is TRBV29-1, the J gene TRBJ2-7, with a weak D call TRBD2 (5 bases). This CDR3 has 12 residues. V lost 2 bases and J 4 bases, leaving 9 bases between the germline ends. Germline CDR1 and CDR2: SQVTM and ANQGSEA. CDR3 amino acids: CSVEMSGYEQYF. CDR3 coding DNA: TGCAGCGTTGAAATGTCGGGATACGAGCAGTACTTC.